These 25 T cell receptor beta chains were sequenced from one sample in a study of blood T cells in healthy people across ages. Together with a sample-barcoded 5' primer, a J-beta primer mix was included in a second PCR lasting roughly 6 to 12 cycles. MiXCR, run by TCRdb on the 5' RACE reads, gives a single entry per CDR3 protein. The data hold about 800,000 distinct CDR3 sequences, with roughly 25% observed a single time. These data also featured in a second study, about T cells of mothers and their children.

The material sequenced was blood. The receptor set was obtained from a boy aged 5-17 years in good health.

This clonotype has a handful of counts. The genes are TRBV20-1 and TRBJ2-3; 7 bases agree with TRBD2. Germline values: CDR1 DFQATT, CDR2 SNEGSKA (reference sequence). This CDR3 contains 11 residues. Trimming removed 7 bases from V and 9 bases from J; junction bases left unmatched: 7. Here the CDR3 DNA reads TGCAGTGTTGCACTGGGGGGGACGCAGTATTTT. Protein product: CSVALGGTQYF.

The V gene is TRBV12-3 or TRBV12-4, the J gene TRBJ2-3; D call uncertain. V was clipped by 6 bases and J by 2 bases, with 12 bases between them. The length of the CDR3 is 14 residues. CDR3 nucleotides: TGTGCCAGCAGATCGGGCCGACCCACAGATACGCAGTATTTT. Translated: CASRSGRPTDTQYF.

This sequence joins TRBV11-2 and TRBJ2-4; the D is unclear. V was shortened by 5 bases and J by 7 bases, with 15 bases between the two germline ends. Per the germline V gene, CDR1 is SGHAT and CDR2 is FQNNGV. CDR3 length equals 14 residues. In DNA, the CDR3 is TGTGCCAGCAGCCCCGGACCTCCCAGGAACATTCAGTACTTC. As protein: CASSPGPPRNIQYF.

The J gene is TRBJ2-5, the V gene TRBV11-2; D ambiguous. CDR1 SGHAT and CDR2 FQNNGV come from the germline V gene. The CDR3 totals 13 residues. Between the trimmed V and J ends, which lost 4 bases and 5 bases, there was a span of 11 bases. The CDR3 loop reads CASSSALWETQYF. The CDR3 coding sequence is TGTGCCAGCAGCTCGGCCCTTTGGGAGACCCAGTACTTC.

The DNA for the CDR3 is TGTGCCAGCAGCACCTCCGGGACTCCCTACGGAGAGACCCAGTACTTC. Residues: CASSTSGTPYGETQYF. V gene TRBV5-4 combines with J gene TRBJ2-5; the D gene is possibly TRBD2 (6 bases). Germline-derived CDR1 and CDR2 are SGHNT and YYREEE (reference sequence). The CDR3 extends over 16 amino acids. Trimming pared 4 bases from V and 4 bases from J, leaving 20 bases between.

This chain joins TRBV21-1 and TRBJ2-5; no DNA check was done on the table's D call, TRBD1. TRBV21-1 is an annotated pseudogene. This CDR3 spans 14 amino acids. The CDR3 nucleotides read TGTGCCAGCAGCAAAGAGGGGTCGAAAGAGACCCAGTACTTC. Amino acid sequence: CASSKEGSKETQYF.

This clonotype was counted a few times. The V call is TRBV7-9, the J call TRBJ2-5; no firm D call. The germline V gene encodes CDR1 SEHNR and CDR2 FQNEAQ (reference sequence). V was shortened by 0 bases and J by 5 bases, with 13 bases between the two germline ends. CDR3 length: 15 residues. CDR3 coding DNA: TGTGCCAGCAGCTTAGCTTCACTCATTGGGGAGACCCAGTACTTC. This gives the protein CASSLASLIGETQYF.

Concerning this clonotype itself: One end of the junction varies from germline; a read error may be responsible. The chain links TRBV5-6 to TRBJ2-7; 8 bases are a match to TRBD1. Germline V gene lookup returns CDR1 SGHDT and CDR2 YYEEEE. The CDR3 consists of 16 residues. Here the CDR3 reads CASRLARDRGSYEQYF. The CDR3 DNA reads as TGTGCCAGCAGGTTGGCCCGAGACAGGGGTTCATACGAGCAGTACTTC.

This clonotype appeared once. The CDR3 sequence is CASSIVNRDEQYF. CDR3 bases: TGTGCCAGTAGTATAGTGAACCGGGACGAGCAGTACTTC. This chain uses TRBV19 with TRBJ2-5; D gene ambiguous. Gene TRBJ2-7 matches the end of the DNA better, so the J call may be wrong. CDR1 is LNHDA, CDR2 SQIVND, per germline (reference sequence). CDR3 size: 13 residues.

The V gene is TRBV28, the J gene TRBJ2-3; D perhaps matches TRBD2 (5 bases). The length of the CDR3 is 14 residues. Germline CDR1 is MDHEN and CDR2 is SYDVKM. The ends were cut back, 5 bases at V and 4 bases at J, with 13 bases in the middle. CDR3 residues: CASSRRVGADTQYF. Written as DNA, the CDR3 is TGTGCCAGCAGTCGACGGGTCGGGGCAGATACGCAGTATTTT.

In this sample, this clonotype turned up a few times. The V gene is TRBV20-1, the J gene TRBJ1-6; D remains ambiguous. The CDR3 loop spans 12 amino acids. The germline V gene has CDR1 DFQATT and CDR2 SNEGSKA (reference sequence). The V end lost 3 bases, the J end lost 7 bases, and 7 bases lay between the germline ends. CDR3: CSASGGNSPLHF. CDR3 coding DNA: TGCAGTGCTAGTGGCGGAAATTCACCCCTCCACTTT.

The chain joins TRBV12-3 or TRBV12-4 to TRBJ1-1, with 11 positions matching TRBD1. The CDR3 is 14 residues long. The trim removed 7 bases at V and 9 bases at J, leaving 10 bases unmatched. The CDR3 DNA follows: TGTGCCAGCACCTGGGACAGGGGGGCGTTGAAAGCTTTCTTT. Encoded protein: CASTWDRGALKAFF.

The chain carries TRBV7-3 and TRBJ2-7, with 8 bases fitting TRBD1. CDR1 and CDR2 (germline): SGHTA, FQGTGA. The CDR3 length is 15 residues. The junction had 6 bases not matched to a gene; V was cut back by 0 bases and J by 5 bases. Written as DNA, the CDR3 is TGTGCCAGCAGCTTAACCGGACAGGGCCGGGACGAGCAGTACTTC. It encodes CASSLTGQGRDEQYF. Based on the CDR3 plus reference TRBV7-3 and TRBJ2-7, the full variable domain is GAGVSQTPSNKVTEKGKYVELRCDPISGHTALYWYRQSLGQGPEFLIYFQGTGAADDSGLPNDRFFAVRPEGSVSTLKIQRTERGDSAVYLCASSLTGQGRDEQYFGPGTRLTVT.

This clonotype was counted between two and nine times. The V and J genes are TRBV29-1 and TRBJ2-5; the D is unclear. CDR3 length equals 13 residues. Deletions cut 4 bases from V and 1 base from J, with 10 bases between. CDR1 and CDR2 from the germline V gene are SQVTM and ANQGSEA. CDR3 region: CSVGAILQETQYF. CDR3 in DNA: TGCAGCGTTGGAGCGATCCTCCAAGAGACCCAGTACTTC.

This clonotype appeared many times. The chain combines TRBV28 with TRBJ1-1; D is ambiguous. Deletions cut 5 bases from V and 1 base from J, with 20 bases between. The CDR3 covers 17 residues. Per germline, CDR1 MDHEN and CDR2 SYDVKM. The CDR3 bases are TGTGCCAGCAGTCCACATAGCCCGCAACAGACGAACACTGAAGCTTTCTTT. Protein: CASSPHSPQQTNTEAFF.

This clonotype has just a few counts. The chain carries TRBV12-3 or TRBV12-4 and TRBJ2-5; a possible D gene is TRBD1 (6 bases). The CDR3 loop spans 17 amino acids. V lost 3 bases and J lost 4, with 21 bases in between. The CDR3 bases are TGTGCCAGCAGTTTTGGAGCCGGACAGCTAAGGGGAGAGACCCAGTACTTC. This codes for CASSFGAGQLRGETQYF.

This sequence joins TRBV18 and TRBJ2-1; 8 positions match TRBD2. V trimming: 3 bases; J trimming: 0 bases; junction bases outside the gene matches: 7. This CDR3 contains 17 residues. Germline-derived CDR1 and CDR2 are KGHSH and LQKENI. CDR3 coding DNA: TGTGCCAGCTCACCTCTTGCGGGAGGTGGCTCCTACAATGAGCAGTTCTTC. It codes for CASSPLAGGGSYNEQFF.

The rearrangement links TRBV29-1 to TRBJ2-3; D is tentatively TRBD1 or TRBD2 (5 bases each). The CDR3 has 15 residues. With 6 bases removed from V and 0 bases from J, the gap between germline ends came to 16 bases. CDR1 and CDR2 (germline): SQVTM, ANQGSEA. The chain's CDR3 is CSVRGTQGSTDTQYF. The CDR3 region has the DNA TGCAGCGTCCGAGGGACCCAAGGGAGCACAGATACGCAGTATTTT.

The table lists this clonotype with a few counts. CDR3 nucleotides: TGTGCCAGCAGTTTATATGGGGAGAGGCGAGGAAACACCATATATTTT. It translates to CASSLYGERRGNTIYF. The V gene is TRBV28, the J gene TRBJ1-3, with D unclear. Germline values: CDR1 MDHEN, CDR2 SYDVKM. V was cut by 1 base and J by 4 bases, with 14 bases left in between. CDR3 length: 16 residues.

V usage is TRBV3-1 and J usage is TRBJ2-7; D unclear. The CDR3 extends over 14 amino acids. Trimming stripped 4 bases from V and 2 bases from J, with 12 bases between. The germline gives CDR1 LGHDT, CDR2 YNNKEL (reference sequence). In nucleotides, the CDR3 is TGTGCCAGCAGCCCTAACCAGAGACCCTACGAGCAGTACTTC. Protein product: CASSPNQRPYEQYF.

The rearrangement uses TRBV11-3 and TRBJ2-6; tentative D call: TRBD1 (5 bases). This CDR3 is built from 23 residues. V lost 4 bases, J lost 0 bases, and 31 bases lay in between. Per germline, CDR1 SGHNT and CDR2 YENEEA. In DNA, the CDR3 is TGTGCCAGCAGCTCACCCACTCAGGGCGCTATGTCGGGCGTCGGCTCTGGGGCCAACGTCCTGACTTTC. This sequence encodes CASSSPTQGAMSGVGSGANVLTF.

The genes are TRBV4-3 and TRBJ2-5; D gene uncertain. The DNA end is more similar to TRBJ2-7, so the J call may be wrong. Per germline, CDR1 LGHNA and CDR2 YSLEER. The CDR3 is made up of 15 amino acids. The CDR3 is CASSQEPADIYEQYF. The CDR3 DNA is TGCGCCAGCAGCCAAGAACCAGCAGATATCTACGAGCAGTACTTC.

This clonotype was counted only a few times. This chain joins TRBV7-2 and TRBJ2-5; TRBD2 is a possible D gene (6 bases). The ends were cut back, 3 bases at V and 4 bases at J, with 21 bases in the middle. This CDR3 region has 17 residues. CDR1 and CDR2 (germline): SGHTA, FQGNSA. The CDR3 sequence is CASSLGPSRGWGETQYF. Written as DNA, the CDR3 is TGTGCCAGCAGCTTGGGCCCCTCACGGGGGTGGGGAGAGACCCAGTACTTC.

The rearrangement links TRBV27 to TRBJ2-3; 9 bases fit TRBD2. The germline V gene encodes CDR1 MNHEY and CDR2 SMNVEV (reference sequence). V was clipped by 6 bases and J by 6 bases; unmatched bases: 10. The CDR3 totals 15 residues. The CDR3, as DNA: TGTGCCAGCAGATTCCAGCGGGGGGAGAGGGATACGCAGTATTTT. Translated, it gives CASRFQRGERDTQYF.

The rearrangement links TRBV20-1 to TRBJ2-3; TRBD1 is a possible D gene (6 bases). Per the germline V gene, CDR1 is DFQATT and CDR2 is SNEGSKA (reference sequence). This CDR3 region has 13 residues. Trimming took off 4 bases at V and 6 bases at J, with 14 bases between the two ends. The CDR3, as DNA: TGCAGTGCTAAGTGGACAGCAGCGGATACGCAGTATTTT. This encodes CSAKWTAADTQYF.